The clone carrying this T cell receptor (beta chain) was detected only a few times. The antigen is not known. Germline and junction disagree at one end, which may indicate a read error. There are 16 residues in the CDR3. The germline V gene encodes CDR1 SGHDT and CDR2 YYEEEE. This record comes from a study of T-cell memory formation after mild COVID-19. Background on the study: TCR clusters were largely donor specific. Findings and limits, study-wide: Later expanders leaned CD4+, whereas clones that contracted between day 15 and 85 were balanced CD4/CD8. The finding that pre-infection memory included some responding clones suggested that cross-reactive memory joined.

TCRdb ran MiXCR on the 5' RACE reads and lists one entry per CDR3 protein. The repertoire has just over 350,000 distinct CDR3 sequences, roughly 14% of them found once; the top ten carry 22%. The TCR was taken from a man between 18 and 35 years old who had mild COVID-19 (a few samples of this study predate the infection). Cell type and time point are not known. The sequenced sample consisted of PBMCs or a T cell subset sorted from them (not recorded which). V gene TRBV5-6 combines with J gene TRBJ1-5, with D maybe TRBD1 (6 bases). CDR3 bases: TGTGCCAGCAGCCGGGGCCCGGACAGTGGCAACCAGCCCCAGCATTTT. It is translated as CASSRGPDSGNQPQHF.